The clone carrying this T cell receptor beta chain was detected once. The germline CDR1 and CDR2 sequences are GTSNPN and SVGIG (reference sequence). The CDR3 sequence is 12 residues long. With 3 bases removed from V and 6 bases from J, the gap between germline ends came to 11 bases. Assay: immunoSEQ multiplex PCR; the TCRdb copy retains only in-frame clones and omits some. The sample lists some 170,000 clones; more than 80% were seen once. This record belongs to a study of blood T cell repertoires in COVID-19. The sequencing input was PBMCs or T cells enriched from blood (not recorded which). This clonotype was sampled from a man in his forties who had recovered from COVID-19. J is TRBJ1-1 and V is TRBV30, with D maybe TRBD1 (6 bases). The CDR3, as DNA: TGTGCCTGGAGGGGCCCAGGGGCTGAAGCTTTCTTT. It translates to CAWRGPGAEAFF.